This TCR beta chain was retrieved from a study of intratumoral heterogeneity in liver cancer. Some background on the complete study: In the full cohort of 13 to 15 patients, the median age was roughly 63 years and the majority of patients were male. RNA-seq, DNA sequencing, TCR-seq and SNP array data from multiple regions of hepatocellular carcinoma specimens were combined in the study to investigate intratumor heterogeneity. A total of just over 70 multiregional samples from approximately 14 HCC patients, consisting of about 52 tumoral and around 20 adjacent nontumoral regions, were included in the overall cohort. What the study reported, not specific to this receptor: The authors noted a relatively low number of patients and under-sampled tumor-infiltrating lymphocyte representation as limitations.

A remark on this clone: Its antigen is still unknown. There are no base qualities to consult, and no much larger clone falls within one base.

Including the terminal cysteine and phenylalanine, the CDR3 comprises 13 residues. Only CDR3 DNA is held: 39 bases, read in frame from base 1. CDR1 and CDR2 were assigned from the germline V gene (reference sequence) as MNHEY and SMNVEV. The V and J ends are trimmed by 8 bases and 0 bases, leaving 10 bases between them. TCR beta chain CDR3 regions were sequenced from genomic DNA using the immunoSEQ assay. Primers annealing to V and J segments amplified rearranged VDJ segments. The authors processed their data as follows. Clonality and richness metrics were computed with the ImmunoSeq Analyzer software. Fisher's exact test, supplemented by a beta-binomial method for added stringency, was applied to identify differentially abundant clones between regions. Sourced from immuneACCESS, this table was stored by TCRdb with only in-frame sequences that have V and J called. A share of the clones is absent; for the studies checked, an unresolved V gene accounts for under half, and the remainder has no known explanation. V, J and clone size were drawn from that table, and D and trimming were deduced from the DNA. This sample has 20,000 to 25,000 clones in its table, and 73% of those were observed once. The ten biggest clones cover about a sixth of the sample.

All patients had early-stage hepatocellular carcinoma and received no therapy before surgical resection. No macroscopic evidence of necrosis or hemorrhage was present in the sampled areas. TCR sequencing (ImmunoSeq) was performed on multiple regions from a couple of patients. Each frozen resection tissue sample was taken at least 1 cm away from every other sample. Samples labelled N came from nontumoral liver tissue adjacent to the tumor. Genomic DNA was extracted from bulk tissue using the DNeasy blood and tissue kit. Sequencing was performed on tumor-adjacent normal tissue, taken before any cancer treatment. The sequence came from a woman between 65 and 79 years old with hepatocellular carcinoma. The chain uses TRBV27 and TRBJ2-5; no confident D gene assignment can be made. The CDR3 protein is CASGPVNQETQYF. The nucleotides are TGTGCCAGCGGGCCAGTGAACCAAGAGACCCAGTACTTC.